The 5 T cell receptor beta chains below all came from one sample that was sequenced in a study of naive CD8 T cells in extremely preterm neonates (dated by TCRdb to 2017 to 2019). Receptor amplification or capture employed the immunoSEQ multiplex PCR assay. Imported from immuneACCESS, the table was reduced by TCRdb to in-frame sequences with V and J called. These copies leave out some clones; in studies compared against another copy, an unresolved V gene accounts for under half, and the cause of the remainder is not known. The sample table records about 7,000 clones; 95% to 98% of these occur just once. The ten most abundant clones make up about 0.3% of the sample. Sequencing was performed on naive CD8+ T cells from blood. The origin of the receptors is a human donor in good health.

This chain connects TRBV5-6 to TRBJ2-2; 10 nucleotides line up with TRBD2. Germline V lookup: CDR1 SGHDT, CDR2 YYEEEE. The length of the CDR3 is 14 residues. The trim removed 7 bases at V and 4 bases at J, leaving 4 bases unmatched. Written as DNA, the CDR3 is TGTGCCAGCGTAGCGGGAGGTTTCACCGGGGAGCTGTTTTTT. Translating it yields CASVAGGFTGELFF.

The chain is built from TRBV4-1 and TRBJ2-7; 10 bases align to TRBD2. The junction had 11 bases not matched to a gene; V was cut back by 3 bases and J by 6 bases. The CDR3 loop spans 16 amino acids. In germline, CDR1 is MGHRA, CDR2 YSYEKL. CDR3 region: CASSQIVAGGLSEQYF. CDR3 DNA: TGCGCCAGCAGCCAGATAGTAGCGGGAGGTTTATCCGAGCAGTACTTC.

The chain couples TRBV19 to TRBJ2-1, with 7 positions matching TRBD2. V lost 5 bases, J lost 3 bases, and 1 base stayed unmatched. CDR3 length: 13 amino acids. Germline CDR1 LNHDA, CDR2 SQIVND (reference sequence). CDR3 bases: TGTGCCAGTAGTGCGGGAGTCTACAATGAGCAGTTCTTC. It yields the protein CASSAGVYNEQFF. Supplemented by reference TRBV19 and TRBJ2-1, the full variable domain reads DGGITQSPKYLFRKEGQNVTLSCEQNLNHDAMYWYRQDPGQGLRLIYYSQIVNDFQKGDIAEGYSVSREKKESFPLTVTSAQKNPTAFYLCASSAGVYNEQFFGPGTRLTVL.

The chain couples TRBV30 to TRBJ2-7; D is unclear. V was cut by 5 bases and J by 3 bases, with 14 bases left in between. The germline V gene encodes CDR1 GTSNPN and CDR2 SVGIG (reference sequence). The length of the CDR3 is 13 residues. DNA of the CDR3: TGTGCCTGGGGGCGTGGCACTTACTACGAGCAGTACTTC. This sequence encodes CAWGRGTYYEQYF.

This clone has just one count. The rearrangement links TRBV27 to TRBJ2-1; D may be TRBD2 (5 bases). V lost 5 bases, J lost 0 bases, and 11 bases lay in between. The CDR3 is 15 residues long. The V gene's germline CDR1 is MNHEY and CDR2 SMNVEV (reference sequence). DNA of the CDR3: TGTGCCAGCAGTGCTCTAGCTAGCTCCTACAATGAGCAGTTCTTC. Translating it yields CASSALASSYNEQFF.